This section outlines one TCR beta chain sequence together with its context. Per the germline V gene, CDR1 is SNHLY and CDR2 is FYNNEI. CDR3 length equals 14 residues. V shed 6 bases and J shed 2 bases, with 13 bases lying between them. Methods used by the authors: Reference gene primers were amplified, and this amplification served to estimate nucleated cell counts. TCRdb's table, derived via immunoSEQ multiplex PCR, lists solely in-frame clones and lacks some. Clonal size and the V and J genes are those of that table, whereas D and trimming came from the DNA. The data show about 200,000 clones, roughly 88% seen once. Membership in each cohort depended on participant-reported clinical history. The sample originates from a study of blood T cell repertoires in COVID-19.

The clonotype originates from a man aged 40-55 years with acute COVID-19. Material for sequencing was PBMCs or T cells enriched from blood (not recorded which). The chain couples TRBV2 to TRBJ2-5; D is perhaps TRBD2 (6 bases). CDR3 sequence (DNA): TGTGCCAGCAGCGCAGGGACTTTACAAGAGACCCAGTACTTC. Translated, it gives CASSAGTLQETQYF.